The T cell receptor (beta chain) described here comes from a study of cytomegalovirus exposure and HLA in healthy donors. Broader study findings: It emerged from a later analysis that several of the most significant clusters appeared to be linked to common viral pathogens.

For this clone: Its antigen is currently unknown.

V trimming: 2 bases; J trimming: 10 bases; junction bases outside the gene matches: 7. Germline V gives CDR1 KGHSH, CDR2 LQKENI. The CDR3 is 14 residues long. The PCR used 60 Vbeta and 13 Jbeta primers. The protocol was immunoSEQ multiplex PCR, while the TCRdb copy is restricted to in-frame clones and leaves out a portion. The sample consists of roughly 100,000 clones, 78% of them appearing once. This TCR derives from a middle-aged woman in good health and CMV-seronegative. The chain has TRBV18 and TRBJ1-5, with TRBD1 matching over 8 bases. Input material: PBMCs. CDR3 sequence reads: CASSPTKDRAPQHF. As DNA, the CDR3 is TGTGCCAGCTCACCAACTAAGGACAGGGCCCCCCAGCATTTT.